This T cell receptor (beta chain) was sequenced in a study of T cells in Graves' hyperthyroidism and ophthalmopathy. Amplified TCR beta CDR3 regions derived from RNA transcripts. The TCR CDR3 was amplified in a first-round RT-PCR using the HTBI primer set. Each CDR3 protein gets one entry after TCRdb re-called the multiplex PCR reads with MiXCR. This sample yields around 340,000 distinct CDR3 sequences, of which 17% are seen a single time; 34% belongs to the top ten. Germline CDR1 reads DFQATT; CDR2 reads SNEGSKA (reference sequence). This CDR3 region has 14 residues. V lost 5 bases to trimming and J lost 0 bases, with 11 bases between them. This clonotype was counted ten times or more.

The TCR sequence derives from a woman in her 30s with Graves' hyperthyroidism that later progressed to Graves' ophthalmopathy. The chain is built from TRBV20-1 and TRBJ2-1; tentatively, D is TRBD2 (6 bases). The material sequenced was blood. The CDR3 region is CSAGREISYNEQFF. In nucleotides, the CDR3 is TGCAGTGCTGGCCGGGAGATCTCCTACAATGAGCAGTTCTTC.